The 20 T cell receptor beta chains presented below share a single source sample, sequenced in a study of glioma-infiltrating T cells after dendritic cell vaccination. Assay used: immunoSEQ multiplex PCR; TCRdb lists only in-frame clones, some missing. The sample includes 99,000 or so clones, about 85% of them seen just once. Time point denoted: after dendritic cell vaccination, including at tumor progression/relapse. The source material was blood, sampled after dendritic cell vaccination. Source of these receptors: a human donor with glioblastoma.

CDR3 region: CAWSDSLNSPLHF. The DNA for the CDR3 is TGTGCCTGGAGTGACAGTCTTAATTCACCCCTCCACTTT. This chain joins TRBV30 and TRBJ1-6; no reliable D call. Germline V lookup: CDR1 GTSNPN, CDR2 SVGIG (reference sequence). This CDR3 spans 13 amino acids. V gave up 1 base and J gave up 6 bases, with 7 bases separating them.

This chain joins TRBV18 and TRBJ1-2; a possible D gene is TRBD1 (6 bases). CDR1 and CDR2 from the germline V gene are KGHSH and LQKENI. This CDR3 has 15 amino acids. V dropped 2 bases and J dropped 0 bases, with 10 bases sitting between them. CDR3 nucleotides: TGTGCCAGCTCACCAATCCCAGGGGCTAACTATGGCTACACCTTC. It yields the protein CASSPIPGANYGYTF.

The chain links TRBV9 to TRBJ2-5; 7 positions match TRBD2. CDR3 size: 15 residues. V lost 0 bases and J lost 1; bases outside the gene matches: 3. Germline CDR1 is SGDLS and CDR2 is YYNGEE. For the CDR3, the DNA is TGTGCCAGCAGCGTAGAAGCGGGGACCCAAGAGACCCAGTACTTC. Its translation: CASSVEAGTQETQYF.

The CDR3 loop reads CAWSGSAGQPQHF. As DNA, the CDR3 is TGTGCCTGGAGTGGGAGCGCGGGTCAGCCCCAGCATTTT. V is TRBV30 and J is TRBJ1-5; D remains unclear. This CDR3 region has 13 residues. Trimming pared 1 base from V and 6 bases from J, leaving 10 bases between. The V gene's germline CDR1 is GTSNPN and CDR2 SVGIG (reference sequence).

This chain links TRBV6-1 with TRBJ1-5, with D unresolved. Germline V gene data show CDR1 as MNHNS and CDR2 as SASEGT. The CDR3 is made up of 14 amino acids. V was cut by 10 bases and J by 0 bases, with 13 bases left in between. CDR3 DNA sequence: TGTGCCACCAACAGTGCCAATAGCAATCAGCCCCAGCATTTT. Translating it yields CATNSANSNQPQHF.

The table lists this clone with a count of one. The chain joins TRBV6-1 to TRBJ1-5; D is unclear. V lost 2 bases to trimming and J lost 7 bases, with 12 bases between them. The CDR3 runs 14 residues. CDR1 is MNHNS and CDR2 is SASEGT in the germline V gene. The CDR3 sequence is CASSERGKEQPQHF. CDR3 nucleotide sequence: TGTGCCAGCAGTGAACGGGGAAAAGAGCAGCCCCAGCATTTT.

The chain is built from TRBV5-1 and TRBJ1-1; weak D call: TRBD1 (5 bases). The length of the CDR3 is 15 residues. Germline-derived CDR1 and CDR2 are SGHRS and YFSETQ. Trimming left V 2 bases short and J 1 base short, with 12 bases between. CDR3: CASSFSGLANTEAFF. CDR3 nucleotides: TGCGCCAGCAGCTTTTCAGGGCTGGCGAACACTGAAGCTTTCTTT.

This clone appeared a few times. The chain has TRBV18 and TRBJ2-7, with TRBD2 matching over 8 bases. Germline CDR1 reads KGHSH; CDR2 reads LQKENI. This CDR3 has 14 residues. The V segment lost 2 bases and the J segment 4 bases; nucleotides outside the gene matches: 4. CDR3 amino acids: CASSPSTGGYEQYF. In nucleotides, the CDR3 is TGTGCCAGCTCACCATCAACGGGGGGGTACGAGCAGTACTTC. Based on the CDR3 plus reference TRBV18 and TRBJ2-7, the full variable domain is NAGVMQNPRHLVRRRGQEARLRCSPMKGHSHVYWYRQLPEEGLKFMVYLQKENIIDESGMPKERFSAEFPKEGPSILRIQQVVRGDSAAYFCASSPSTGGYEQYFGPGTRLTVT.

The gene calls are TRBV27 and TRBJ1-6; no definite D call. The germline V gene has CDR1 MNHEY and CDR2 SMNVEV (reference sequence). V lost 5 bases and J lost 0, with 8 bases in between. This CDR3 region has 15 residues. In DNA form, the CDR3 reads TGTGCCAGCAGTCCCCTTCCCTCCTATAATTCACCCCTCCACTTT. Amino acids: CASSPLPSYNSPLHF.

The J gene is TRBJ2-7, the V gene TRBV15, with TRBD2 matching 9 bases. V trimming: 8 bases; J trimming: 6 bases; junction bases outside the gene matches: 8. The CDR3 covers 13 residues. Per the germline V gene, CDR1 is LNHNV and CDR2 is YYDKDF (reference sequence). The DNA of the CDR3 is TGTGCCACCCGGGCGGGAGGGCCGGGCGAGCAGTACTTC. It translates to CATRAGGPGEQYF.

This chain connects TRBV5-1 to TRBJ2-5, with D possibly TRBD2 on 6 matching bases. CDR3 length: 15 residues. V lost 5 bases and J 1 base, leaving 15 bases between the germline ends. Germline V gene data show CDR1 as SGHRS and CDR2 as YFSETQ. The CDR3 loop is CASSQWGELQETQYF. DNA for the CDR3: TGCGCCAGCAGTCAGTGGGGGGAACTCCAAGAGACCCAGTACTTC.

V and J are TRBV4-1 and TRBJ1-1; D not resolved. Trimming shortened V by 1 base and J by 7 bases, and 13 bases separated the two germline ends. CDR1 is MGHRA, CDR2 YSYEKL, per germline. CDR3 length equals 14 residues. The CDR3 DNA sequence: TGCGCCAGCAGCCAAGGCGGAGGGTACGGTGAAGCTTTCTTT. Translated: CASSQGGGYGEAFF.

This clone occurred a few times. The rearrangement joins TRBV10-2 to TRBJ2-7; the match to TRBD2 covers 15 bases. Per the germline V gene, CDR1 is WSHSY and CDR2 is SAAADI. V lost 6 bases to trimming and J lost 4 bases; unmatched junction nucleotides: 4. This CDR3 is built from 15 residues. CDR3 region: CASRGLAGGFYEQYF. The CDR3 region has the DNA TGCGCCAGCAGGGGACTAGCGGGGGGATTTTACGAGCAGTACTTC.

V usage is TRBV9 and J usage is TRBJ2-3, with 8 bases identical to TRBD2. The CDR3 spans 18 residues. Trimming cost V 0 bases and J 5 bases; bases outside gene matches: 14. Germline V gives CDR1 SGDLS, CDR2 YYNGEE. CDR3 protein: CASSVVAGGLLAKDTQYF. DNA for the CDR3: TGTGCCAGCAGCGTAGTGGCGGGGGGCCTCCTAGCGAAAGATACGCAGTATTTT.

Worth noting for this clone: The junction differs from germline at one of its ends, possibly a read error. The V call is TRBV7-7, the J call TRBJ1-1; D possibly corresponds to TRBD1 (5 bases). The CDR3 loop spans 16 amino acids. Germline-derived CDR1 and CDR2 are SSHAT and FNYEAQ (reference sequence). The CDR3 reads CASSPRVQGMNTEAFF. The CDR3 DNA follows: TGTGCTAGCAGCCCTCGAGTCCAGGGAATGAACACTGAAGCTTTCTTT.

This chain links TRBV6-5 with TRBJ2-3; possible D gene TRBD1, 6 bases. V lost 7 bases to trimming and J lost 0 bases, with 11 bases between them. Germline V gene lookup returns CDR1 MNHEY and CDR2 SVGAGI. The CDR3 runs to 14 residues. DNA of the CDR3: TGTGCCAGCAACAGGGACCCCAGCACAGATACGCAGTATTTT. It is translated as CASNRDPSTDTQYF.

The CDR3 reads CASSLGLAGRRYPGELFF. In nucleotides, the CDR3 is TGCGCCAGCAGCTTGGGACTAGCGGGGCGCCGTTATCCCGGGGAGCTGTTTTTT. This chain joins TRBV5-1 and TRBJ2-2; 11 bases fit TRBD2. This CDR3 comprises 18 residues. Trimming cost V 0 bases and J 6 bases; bases outside gene matches: 10. The germline V gene has CDR1 SGHRS and CDR2 YFSETQ.

CDR3 sequence: CASSLVAGGPVNYGYTF. DNA of the CDR3: TGCGCCAGCAGCTTGGTGGCAGGGGGCCCAGTTAACTATGGCTACACCTTC. This chain uses TRBV5-1 with TRBJ1-2; 8 positions match TRBD1. The CDR3 is 17 amino acids. V lost 0 bases and J lost 1; bases outside the gene matches: 8. Germline CDR1 SGHRS, CDR2 YFSETQ.

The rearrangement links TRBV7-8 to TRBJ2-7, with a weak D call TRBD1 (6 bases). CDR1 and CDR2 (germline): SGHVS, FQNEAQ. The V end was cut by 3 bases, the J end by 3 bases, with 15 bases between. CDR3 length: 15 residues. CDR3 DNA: TGTGCCAGCAGCTTCCGACAGGTACACGACTACGAGCAGTACTTC. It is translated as CASSFRQVHDYEQYF.

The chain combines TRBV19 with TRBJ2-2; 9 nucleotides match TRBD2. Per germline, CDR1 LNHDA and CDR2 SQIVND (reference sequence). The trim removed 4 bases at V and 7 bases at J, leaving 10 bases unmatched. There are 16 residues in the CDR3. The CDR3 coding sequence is TGTGCCAGTAGTAGATATAGCGGGAGTGCAGGCGGGGAGCTGTTTTTT. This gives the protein CASSRYSGSAGGELFF.